A selection of T cell receptor beta chains follows, all from one sample in a study of human T cells and chemical hapten exposure. TCRdb used MiXCR to reprocess the RACE reads, holding one entry per CDR3 protein. This table holds just over 350,000 distinct CDR3 sequences, about 6.3% found once. The sequences come from whole blood, collected in connection with sensitization to the hapten diphenylcyclopropenone (DPC). The receptors shown here come from a woman under 30 with alopecia areata. Some clones in this sample may be carry-over from other donors' samples. The CDR3 runs from the conserved cysteine through the conserved F or W. The order of the fields is D gene, V gene, clone size, J gene, CDR3 DNA, CDR3 protein. A D gene is named only where the DNA matches it firmly. Rows give clone size only sometimes, using once, few, many, or a class for an expanded clone.

.	TRBV29-1	.	TRBJ2-7	TGCAGCGTTGAAGTTCTCGGGGACTACGAGCAGTACTTC	CSVEVLGDYEQYF
TRBD1	TRBV7-8	many	TRBJ2-7	TGTGCCAGCAGCGCTCACCGGGACAGGGGGTACGAGCAGTACTTC	CASSAHRDRGYEQYF
.	TRBV4-1	few	TRBJ1-6	TGCGCCAGCAGCCAAGGAGTTACAGGCTCCAAGTCACCCCTCCACTTT	CASSQGVTGSKSPLHF
.	TRBV2	few	TRBJ1-2	TGTGCCAGCAGTGTGCCAGCTACTAACTATGGCTACACCTTC	CASSVPATNYGYTF
.	TRBV11-2	few	TRBJ2-2	TGTGCCAGCAGCCGGCGGGGAAACACCGGGGAGCTGTTTTTT	CASSRRGNTGELFF
.	TRBV12-3/TRBV12-4	many	TRBJ1-2	TGTGCCAGCAGTTCCCAGGGCTATGGCTACACCTTC	CASSSQGYGYTF
TRBD1	TRBV6-4	many	TRBJ1-1	TGTGCCAGCAGTGACTCACGGGACAGGGGGCCTGAGACAGTCTTT	CASSDSRDRGPETVF
.	TRBV11-2	few	TRBJ1-6	TGTGCCAGCAGCTTAGCTTATTCACCCCTCCACTTT	CASSLAYSPLHF
.	TRBV28	few	TRBJ1-5	TGTGCCAGCGGCCCCCTCTCGGGGGGCCAATGGGGACAGCCCCAGCATTTT	CASGPLSGGQWGQPQHF
.	TRBV5-1	many	TRBJ2-5	TGCGCCAGCAGCGGGGACCAAGAGACCCAGTACTTC	CASSGDQETQYF